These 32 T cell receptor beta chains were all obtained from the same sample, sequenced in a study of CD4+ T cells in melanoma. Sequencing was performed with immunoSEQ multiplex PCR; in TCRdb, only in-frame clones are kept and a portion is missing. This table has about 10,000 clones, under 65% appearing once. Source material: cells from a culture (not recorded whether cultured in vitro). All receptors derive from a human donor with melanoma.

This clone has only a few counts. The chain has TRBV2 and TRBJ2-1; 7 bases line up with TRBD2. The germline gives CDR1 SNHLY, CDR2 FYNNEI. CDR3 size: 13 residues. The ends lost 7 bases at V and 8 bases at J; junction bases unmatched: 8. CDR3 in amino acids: CASNWRGMDEQFF. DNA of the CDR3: TGTGCCAGCAATTGGCGGGGGATGGATGAGCAGTTCTTC.

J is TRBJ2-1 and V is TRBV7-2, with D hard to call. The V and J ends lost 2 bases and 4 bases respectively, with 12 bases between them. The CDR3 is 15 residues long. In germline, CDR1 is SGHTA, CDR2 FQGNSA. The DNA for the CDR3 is TGTGCCAGCAGCTTATACGCGGCTGATTACAATGAGCAGTTCTTC. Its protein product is CASSLYAADYNEQFF.

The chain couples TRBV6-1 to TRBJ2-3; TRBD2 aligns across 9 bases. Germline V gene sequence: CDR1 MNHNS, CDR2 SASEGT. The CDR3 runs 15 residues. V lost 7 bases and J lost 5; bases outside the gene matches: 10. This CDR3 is CASTLRGGVGDTQYF. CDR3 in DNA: TGTGCCAGCACTTTGCGGGGGGGTGTTGGAGATACGCAGTATTTT.

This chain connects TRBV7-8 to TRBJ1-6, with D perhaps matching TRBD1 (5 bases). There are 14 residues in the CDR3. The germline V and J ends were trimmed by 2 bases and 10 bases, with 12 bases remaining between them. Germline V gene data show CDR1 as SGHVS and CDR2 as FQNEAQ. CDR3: CASSLTGVGSPLHF. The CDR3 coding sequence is TGTGCCAGCAGCTTAACGGGGGTAGGGTCACCCCTCCACTTT.

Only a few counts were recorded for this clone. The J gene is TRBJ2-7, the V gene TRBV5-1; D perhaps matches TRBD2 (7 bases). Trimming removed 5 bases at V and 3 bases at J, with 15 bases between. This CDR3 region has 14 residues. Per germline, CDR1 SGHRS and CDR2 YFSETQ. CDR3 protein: CASRDEGGNYEQYF. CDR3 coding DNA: TGCGCCAGCAGGGACGAGGGGGGGAACTACGAGCAGTACTTC.

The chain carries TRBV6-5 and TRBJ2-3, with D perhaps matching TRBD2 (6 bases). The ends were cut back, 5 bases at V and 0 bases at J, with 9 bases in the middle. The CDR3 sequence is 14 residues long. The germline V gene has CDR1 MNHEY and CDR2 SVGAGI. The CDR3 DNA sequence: TGTGCCAGCAGTACCGCGGGGAGCACAGATACGCAGTATTTT. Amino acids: CASSTAGSTDTQYF.

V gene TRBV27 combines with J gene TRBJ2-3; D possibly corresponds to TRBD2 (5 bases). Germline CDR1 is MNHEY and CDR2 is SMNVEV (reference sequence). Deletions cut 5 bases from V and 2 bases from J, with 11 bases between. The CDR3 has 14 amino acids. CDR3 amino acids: CASSKGLDTDTQYF. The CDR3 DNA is TGTGCCAGCAGTAAAGGACTTGACACAGATACGCAGTATTTT.

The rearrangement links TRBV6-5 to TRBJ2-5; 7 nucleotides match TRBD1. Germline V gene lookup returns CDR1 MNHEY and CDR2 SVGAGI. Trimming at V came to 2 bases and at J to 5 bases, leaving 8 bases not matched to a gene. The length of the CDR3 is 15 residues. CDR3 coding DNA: TGTGCCAGCAGTTACCCGAGACAGGGACGGGAGACCCAGTACTTC. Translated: CASSYPRQGRETQYF.

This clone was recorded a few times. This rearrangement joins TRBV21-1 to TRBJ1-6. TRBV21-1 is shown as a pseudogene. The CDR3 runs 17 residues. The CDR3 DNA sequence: TGTGCCAGCAGCATGCGATGGGGCGGGCCCTATAATTCACCCCTCCACTTT. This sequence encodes CASSMRWGGPYNSPLHF.

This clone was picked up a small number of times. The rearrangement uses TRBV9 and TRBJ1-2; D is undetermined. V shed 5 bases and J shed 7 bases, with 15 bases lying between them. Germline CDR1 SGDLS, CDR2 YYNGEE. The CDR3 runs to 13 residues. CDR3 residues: CASRTTWRSGYTF. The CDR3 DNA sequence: TGTGCCAGCAGGACGACTTGGAGGAGTGGCTACACCTTC.

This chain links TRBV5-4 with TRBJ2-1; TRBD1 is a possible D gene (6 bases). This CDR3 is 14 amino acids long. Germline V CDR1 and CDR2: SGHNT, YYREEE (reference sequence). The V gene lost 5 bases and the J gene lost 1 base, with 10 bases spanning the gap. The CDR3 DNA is TGTGCCAGCAGTGTTCAGGGGTCCTACAATGAGCAGTTCTTC. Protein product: CASSVQGSYNEQFF. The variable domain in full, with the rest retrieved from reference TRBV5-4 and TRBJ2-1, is ETGVTQSPTHLIKTRGQQVTLRCSSQSGHNTVSWYQQALGQGPQFIFQYYREEENGRGNFPPRFSGLQFPNYSSELNVNALELDDSALYLCASSVQGSYNEQFFGPGTRLTVL.

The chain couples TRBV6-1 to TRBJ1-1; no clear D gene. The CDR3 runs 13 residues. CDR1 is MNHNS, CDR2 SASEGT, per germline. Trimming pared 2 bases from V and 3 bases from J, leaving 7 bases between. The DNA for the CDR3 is TGTGCCAGCAGTGAAAACAGTTACACTGAAGCTTTCTTT. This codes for CASSENSYTEAFF.

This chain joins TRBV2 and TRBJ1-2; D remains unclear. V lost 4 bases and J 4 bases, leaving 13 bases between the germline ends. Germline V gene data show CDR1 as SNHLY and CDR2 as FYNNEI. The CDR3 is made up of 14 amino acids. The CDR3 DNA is TGTGCCAGCAGTGCGTCGGGGTTAAGCTATGGCTACACCTTC. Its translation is CASSASGLSYGYTF.

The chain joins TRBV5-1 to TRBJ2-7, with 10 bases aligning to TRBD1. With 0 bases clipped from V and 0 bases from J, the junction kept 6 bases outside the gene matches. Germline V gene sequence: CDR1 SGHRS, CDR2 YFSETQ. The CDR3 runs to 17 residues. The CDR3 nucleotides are TGCGCCAGCAGCTTGGCCCCGGGACAGGGGAGCTCCTACGAGCAGTACTTC. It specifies CASSLAPGQGSSYEQYF.

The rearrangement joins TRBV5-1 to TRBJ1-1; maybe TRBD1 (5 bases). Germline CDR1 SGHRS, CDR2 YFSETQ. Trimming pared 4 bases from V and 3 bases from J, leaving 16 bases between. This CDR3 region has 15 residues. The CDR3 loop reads CASSPGGGFDTEAFF. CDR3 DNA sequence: TGCGCCAGCAGCCCCGGCGGGGGTTTCGACACTGAAGCTTTCTTT.

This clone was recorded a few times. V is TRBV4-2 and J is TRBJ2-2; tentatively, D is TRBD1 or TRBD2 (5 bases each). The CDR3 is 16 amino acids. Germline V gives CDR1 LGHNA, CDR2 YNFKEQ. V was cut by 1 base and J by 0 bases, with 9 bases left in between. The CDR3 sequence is CASSQGGIANTGELFF. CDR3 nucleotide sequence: TGTGCCAGCAGCCAAGGGGGGATCGCGAACACCGGGGAGCTGTTTTTT.

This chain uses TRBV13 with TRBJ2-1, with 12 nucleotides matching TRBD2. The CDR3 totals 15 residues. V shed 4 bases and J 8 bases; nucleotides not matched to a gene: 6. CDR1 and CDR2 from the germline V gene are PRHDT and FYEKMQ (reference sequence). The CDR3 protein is CASSSGLAGRYEQFF. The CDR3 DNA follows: TGTGCCAGCAGCTCTGGACTAGCGGGGAGGTATGAGCAGTTCTTC.

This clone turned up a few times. CDR3 region: CASSLAGTDSYGYTF. DNA for the CDR3: TGTGCCAGCAGCTTAGCCGGCACTGATTCCTATGGCTACACCTTC. V and J are TRBV7-9 and TRBJ1-2, with D unresolved. V dropped 0 bases and J dropped 4 bases, with 12 bases sitting between them. CDR3 length equals 15 residues. Germline-derived CDR1 and CDR2 are SEHNR and FQNEAQ (reference sequence).

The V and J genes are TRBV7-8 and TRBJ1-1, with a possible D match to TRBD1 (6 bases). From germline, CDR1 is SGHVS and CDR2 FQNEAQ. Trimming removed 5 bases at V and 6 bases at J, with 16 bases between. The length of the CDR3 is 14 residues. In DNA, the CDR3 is TGTGCCAGCAGCCCCCGACGGGGGGGCGCTGAAGCTTTCTTT. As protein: CASSPRRGGAEAFF. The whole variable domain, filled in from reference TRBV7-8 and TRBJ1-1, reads GAGVSQSPRYKVAKRGQDVALRCDPISGHVSLFWYQQALGQGPEFLTYFQNEAQLDKSGLPSDRFFAERPEGSVSTLKIQRTQQEDSAVYLCASSPRRGGAEAFFGQGTRLTVV.

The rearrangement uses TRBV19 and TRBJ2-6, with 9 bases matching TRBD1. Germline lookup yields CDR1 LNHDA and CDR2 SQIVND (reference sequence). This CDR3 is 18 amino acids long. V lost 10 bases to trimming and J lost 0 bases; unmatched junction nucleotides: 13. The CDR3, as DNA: TGTGCCACCCATAACGAGCCGGGACAGGGCTCTGGGGCCAACGTCCTGACTTTC. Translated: CATHNEPGQGSGANVLTF.

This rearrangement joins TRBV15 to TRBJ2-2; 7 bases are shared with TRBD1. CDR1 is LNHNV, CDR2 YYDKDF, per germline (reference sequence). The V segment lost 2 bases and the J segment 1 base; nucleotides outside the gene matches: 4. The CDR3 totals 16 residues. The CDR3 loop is CATSRRRTGNTGELFF. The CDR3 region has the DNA TGTGCCACCAGCAGAAGAAGGACAGGGAACACCGGGGAGCTGTTTTTT.

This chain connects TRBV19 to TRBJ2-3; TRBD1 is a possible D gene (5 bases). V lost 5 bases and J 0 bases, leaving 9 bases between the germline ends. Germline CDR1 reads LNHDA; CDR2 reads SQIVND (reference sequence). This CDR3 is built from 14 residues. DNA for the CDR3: TGTGCCAGTAGTCGGCAGGGAAGCACAGATACGCAGTATTTT. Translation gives CASSRQGSTDTQYF.

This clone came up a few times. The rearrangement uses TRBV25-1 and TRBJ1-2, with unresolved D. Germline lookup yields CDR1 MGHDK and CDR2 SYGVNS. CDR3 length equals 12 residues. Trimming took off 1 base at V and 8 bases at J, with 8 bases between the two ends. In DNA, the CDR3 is TGTGCCAGCAGTGAATCCGGGTTGGGCTACACCTTC. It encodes CASSESGLGYTF.

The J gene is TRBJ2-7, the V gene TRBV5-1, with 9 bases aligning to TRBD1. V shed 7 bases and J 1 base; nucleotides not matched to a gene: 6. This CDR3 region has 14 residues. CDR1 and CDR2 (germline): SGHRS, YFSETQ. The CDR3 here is CASCRTGVSYEQYF. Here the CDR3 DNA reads TGCGCCAGCTGTAGGACAGGGGTTTCCTACGAGCAGTACTTC.

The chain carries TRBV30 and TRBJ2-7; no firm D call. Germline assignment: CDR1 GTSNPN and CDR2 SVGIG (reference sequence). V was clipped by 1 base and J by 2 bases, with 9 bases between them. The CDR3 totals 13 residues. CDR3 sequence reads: CAWSGDQTYEQYF. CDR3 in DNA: TGTGCCTGGAGTGGAGACCAGACCTACGAGCAGTACTTC.

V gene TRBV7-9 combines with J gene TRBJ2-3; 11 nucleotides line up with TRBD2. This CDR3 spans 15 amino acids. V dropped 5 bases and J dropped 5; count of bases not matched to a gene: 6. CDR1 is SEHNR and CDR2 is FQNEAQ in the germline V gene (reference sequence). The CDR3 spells CASSASSGGKDTQYF. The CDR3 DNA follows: TGTGCCAGCAGCGCTTCTAGCGGGGGGAAAGATACGCAGTATTTT.

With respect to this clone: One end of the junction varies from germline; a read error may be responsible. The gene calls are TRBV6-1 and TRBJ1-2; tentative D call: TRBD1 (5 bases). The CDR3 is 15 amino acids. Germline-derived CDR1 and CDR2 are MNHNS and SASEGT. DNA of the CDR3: TGTGCCATCAGTCCGAGGTCACCCCAGGGCTATGGCTACACCTTC. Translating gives CAISPRSPQGYGYTF.

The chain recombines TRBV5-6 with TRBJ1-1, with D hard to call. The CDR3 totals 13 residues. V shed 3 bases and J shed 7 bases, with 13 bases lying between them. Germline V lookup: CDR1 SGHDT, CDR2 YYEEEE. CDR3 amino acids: CASSSWSGIEAFF. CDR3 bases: TGTGCCAGCAGCTCATGGAGTGGGATTGAAGCTTTCTTT.

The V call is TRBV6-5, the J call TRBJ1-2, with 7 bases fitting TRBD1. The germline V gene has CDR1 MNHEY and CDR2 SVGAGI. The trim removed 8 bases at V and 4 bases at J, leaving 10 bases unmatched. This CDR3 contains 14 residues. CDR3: CASQKGGFGYGYTF. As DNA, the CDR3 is TGTGCCAGCCAGAAAGGGGGCTTTGGCTATGGCTACACCTTC.

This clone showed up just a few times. The CDR3 sequence is CASSQEQGDSPLHF. DNA of the CDR3: TGCGCCAGCAGCCAGGAGCAGGGGGACTCACCCCTCCACTTT. This rearrangement joins TRBV5-1 to TRBJ1-6, with 7 bases lining up with TRBD1. The CDR3 sequence is 14 residues long. CDR1 is SGHRS and CDR2 is YFSETQ in the germline V gene. V lost 4 bases and J lost 10; bases outside the gene matches: 8.

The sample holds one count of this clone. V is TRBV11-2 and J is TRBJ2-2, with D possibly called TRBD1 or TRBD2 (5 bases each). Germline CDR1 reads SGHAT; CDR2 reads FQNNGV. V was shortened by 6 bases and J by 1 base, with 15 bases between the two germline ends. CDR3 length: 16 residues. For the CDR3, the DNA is TGTGCCAGCAGGCGCCCGGGACGGATGAACACCGGGGAGCTGTTTTTT. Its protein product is CASRRPGRMNTGELFF.

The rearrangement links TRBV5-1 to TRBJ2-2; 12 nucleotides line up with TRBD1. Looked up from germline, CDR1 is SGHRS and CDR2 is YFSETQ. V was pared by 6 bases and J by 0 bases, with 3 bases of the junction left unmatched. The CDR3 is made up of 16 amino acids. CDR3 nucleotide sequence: TGCGCCAGCACGGGACAGGGGGCGACGAACACCGGGGAGCTGTTTTTT. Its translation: CASTGQGATNTGELFF.